This TCR beta chain came from a study of T cells in pancreatic ductal adenocarcinoma. The J segment lost 6 bases and the V segment lost 6 bases, leaving 10 bases of the junction unmatched. The CDR3 spans 16 residues. Germline values: CDR1 MDHEN, CDR2 SYDVKM. General study results and limits: The resected cohort was biased toward the minority with early-stage disease.

Turning to this clone: Its antigen is not identified.

Profiling relied on immunoSEQ multiplex PCR, and the TCRdb table lists in-frame clones only, not all of them. The sample gives 4,500 to 6,000 clones, about 70% of which show up once; approximately 10% is in the top ten. Surgery without prior neoadjuvant therapy was the treatment of the selected pancreatic ductal adenocarcinoma patients. The sequencing input was pancreatic tumor tissue. This clonotype was sampled from a human donor with pancreatic ductal adenocarcinoma. This sequence joins TRBV28 and TRBJ1-5; TRBD1 matches 11 bases. The CDR3 here is CASREDRGRVSQPQHF. The CDR3 coding sequence is TGTGCCAGCAGGGAGGACAGGGGGCGGGTGAGTCAGCCCCAGCATTTT.